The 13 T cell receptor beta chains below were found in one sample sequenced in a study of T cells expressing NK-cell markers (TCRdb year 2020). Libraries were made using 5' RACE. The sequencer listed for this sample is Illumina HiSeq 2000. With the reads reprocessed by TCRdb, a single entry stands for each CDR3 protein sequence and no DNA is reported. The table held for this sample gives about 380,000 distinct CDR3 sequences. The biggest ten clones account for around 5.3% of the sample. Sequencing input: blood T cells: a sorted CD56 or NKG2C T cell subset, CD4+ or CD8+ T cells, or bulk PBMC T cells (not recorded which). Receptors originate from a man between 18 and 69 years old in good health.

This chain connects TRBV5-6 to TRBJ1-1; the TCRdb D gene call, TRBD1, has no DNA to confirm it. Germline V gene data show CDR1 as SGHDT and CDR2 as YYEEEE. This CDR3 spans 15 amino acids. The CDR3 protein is CASSLVGQGFTEAFF.

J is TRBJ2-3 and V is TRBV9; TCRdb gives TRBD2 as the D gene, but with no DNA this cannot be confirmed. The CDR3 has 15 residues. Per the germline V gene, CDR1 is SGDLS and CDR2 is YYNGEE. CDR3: CASSPRVAGGDTQYF. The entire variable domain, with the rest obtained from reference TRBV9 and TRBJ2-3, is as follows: DSGVTQTPKHLITATGQRVTLRCSPRSGDLSVYWYQQSLDQGLQFLIQYYNGEERAKGNILERFSAQQFPDLHSELNLSSLELGDSALYFCASSPRVAGGDTQYFGPGTRLTVL.

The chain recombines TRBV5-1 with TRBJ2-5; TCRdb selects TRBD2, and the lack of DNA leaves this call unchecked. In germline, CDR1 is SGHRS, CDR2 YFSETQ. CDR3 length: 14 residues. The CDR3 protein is CASSASSSEETQYF. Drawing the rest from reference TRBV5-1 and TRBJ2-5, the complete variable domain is KAGVTQTPRYLIKTRGQQVTLSCSPISGHRSVSWYQQTPGQGLQFLFEYFSETQRNKGNFPGRFSGRQFSNSRSEMNVSTLELGDSALYLCASSASSSEETQYFGPGTRLLVL.

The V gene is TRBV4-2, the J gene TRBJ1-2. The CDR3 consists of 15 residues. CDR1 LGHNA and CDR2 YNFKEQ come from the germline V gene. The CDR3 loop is CASSQDKGMNYGYTF.

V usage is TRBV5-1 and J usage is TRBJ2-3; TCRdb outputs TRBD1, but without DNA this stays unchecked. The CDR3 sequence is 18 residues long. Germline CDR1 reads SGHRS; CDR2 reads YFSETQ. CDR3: CASSPYIPGTIGRDTQYF.

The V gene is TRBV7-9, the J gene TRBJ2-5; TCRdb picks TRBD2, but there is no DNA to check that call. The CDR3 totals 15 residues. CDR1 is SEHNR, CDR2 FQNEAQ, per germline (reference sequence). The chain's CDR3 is CASSLAGTFGETQYF. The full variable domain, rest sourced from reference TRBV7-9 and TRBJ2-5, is DTGVSQNPRHKITKRGQNVTFRCDPISEHNRLYWYRQTLGQGPEFLTYFQNEAQLEKSRLLSDRFSAERPKGSFSTLEIQRTEQGDSAMYLCASSLAGTFGETQYFGPGTRLLVL.

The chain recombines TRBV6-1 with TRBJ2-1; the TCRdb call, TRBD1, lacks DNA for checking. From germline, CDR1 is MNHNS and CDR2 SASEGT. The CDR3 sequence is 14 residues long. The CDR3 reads CASRKRDTYNEQFF.

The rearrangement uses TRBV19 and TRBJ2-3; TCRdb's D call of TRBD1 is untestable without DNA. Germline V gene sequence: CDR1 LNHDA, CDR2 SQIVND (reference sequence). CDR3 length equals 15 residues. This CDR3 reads CASSAPGQGRDTQYF.

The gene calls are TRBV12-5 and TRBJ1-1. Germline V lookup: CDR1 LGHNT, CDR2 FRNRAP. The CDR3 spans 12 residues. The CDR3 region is CASAAFDTEAFF.

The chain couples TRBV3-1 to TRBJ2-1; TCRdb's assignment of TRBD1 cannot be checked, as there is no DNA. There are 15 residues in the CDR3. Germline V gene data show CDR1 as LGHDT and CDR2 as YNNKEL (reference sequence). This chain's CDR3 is CASSPLRGEYNEQFF.

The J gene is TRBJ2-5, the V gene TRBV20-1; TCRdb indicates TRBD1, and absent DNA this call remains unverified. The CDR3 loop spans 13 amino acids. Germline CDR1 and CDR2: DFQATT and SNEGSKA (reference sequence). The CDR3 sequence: CSAHHRGLETQYF.

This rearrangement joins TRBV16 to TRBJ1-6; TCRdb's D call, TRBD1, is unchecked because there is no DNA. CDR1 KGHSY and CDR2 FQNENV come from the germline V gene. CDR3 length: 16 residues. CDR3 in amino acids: CASSQSGGQINSPLHF.

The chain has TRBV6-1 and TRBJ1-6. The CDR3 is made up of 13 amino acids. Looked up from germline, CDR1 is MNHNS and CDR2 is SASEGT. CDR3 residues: CASATAINSPLHF.